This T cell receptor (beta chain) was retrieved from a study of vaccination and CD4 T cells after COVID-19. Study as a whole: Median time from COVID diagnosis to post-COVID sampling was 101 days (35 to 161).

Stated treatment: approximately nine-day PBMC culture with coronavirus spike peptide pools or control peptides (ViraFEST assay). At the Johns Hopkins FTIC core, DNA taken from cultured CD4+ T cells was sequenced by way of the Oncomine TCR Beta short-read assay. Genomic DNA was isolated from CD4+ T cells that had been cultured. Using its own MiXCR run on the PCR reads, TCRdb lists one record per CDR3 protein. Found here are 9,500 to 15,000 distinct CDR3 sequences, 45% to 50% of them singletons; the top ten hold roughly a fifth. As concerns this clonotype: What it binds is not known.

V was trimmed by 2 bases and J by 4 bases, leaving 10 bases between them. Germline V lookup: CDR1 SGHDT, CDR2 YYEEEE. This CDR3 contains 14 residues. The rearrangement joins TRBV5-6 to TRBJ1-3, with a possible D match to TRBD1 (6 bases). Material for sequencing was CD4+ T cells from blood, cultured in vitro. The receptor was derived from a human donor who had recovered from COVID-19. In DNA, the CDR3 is TGTGCCAGCAGCTTTCAGGGGCCCGGAAACACCATATATTTT. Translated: CASSFQGPGNTIYF.